This T cell receptor (beta chain) is from a study of monozygotic twins with inflammatory bowel disease. TCRdb reprocessed the 5' RACE reads, with one entry per CDR3 protein and no DNA. Its clone listing holds a few hundred thousand distinct CDR3 sequences. This CDR3 contains 16 residues. Looked up from germline, CDR1 is KGHSH and CDR2 is LQKENI. The rearrangement uses TRBV18 and TRBJ1-2; TCRdb gives TRBD1 as the D gene, but with no DNA this cannot be confirmed. Specimen: blood. This clonotype was sampled from a human donor with ulcerative colitis or Crohn's disease, or a healthy co-twin of an affected twin (not recorded which). The CDR3 reads CATTLGPPTGGYGYTF.